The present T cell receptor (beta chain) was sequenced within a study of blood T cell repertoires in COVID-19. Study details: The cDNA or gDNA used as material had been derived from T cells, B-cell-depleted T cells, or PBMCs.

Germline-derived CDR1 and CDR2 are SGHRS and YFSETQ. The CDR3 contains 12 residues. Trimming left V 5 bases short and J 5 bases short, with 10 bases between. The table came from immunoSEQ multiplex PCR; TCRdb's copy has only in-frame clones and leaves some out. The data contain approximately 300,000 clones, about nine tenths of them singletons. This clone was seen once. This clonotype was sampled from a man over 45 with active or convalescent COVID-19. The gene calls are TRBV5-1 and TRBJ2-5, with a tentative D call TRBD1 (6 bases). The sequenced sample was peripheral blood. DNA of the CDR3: TGCGCCAGCAGGTCAGGGGTTGAGACCCAGTACTTC. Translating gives CASRSGVETQYF. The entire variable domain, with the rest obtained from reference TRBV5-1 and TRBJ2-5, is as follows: KAGVTQTPRYLIKTRGQQVTLSCSPISGHRSVSWYQQTPGQGLQFLFEYFSETQRNKGNFPGRFSGRQFSNSRSEMNVSTLELGDSALYLCASRSGVETQYFGPGTRLLVL.